The 10 T cell receptor beta chains presented below share a single source sample, sequenced in a study of T cells expressing NK-cell markers. TCRdb reprocessed the 5' RACE reads and keeps a single row for each CDR3 protein, giving no DNA. The listing records about 300,000 distinct CDR3 sequences. The sequenced sample consisted of blood T cells: a sorted CD56 or NKG2C T cell subset, CD4+ or CD8+ T cells, or bulk PBMC T cells (not recorded which). Receptors originate from a woman aged 18-70 years in good health.

This CDR3 is CATSDSPGLTTLNEQFF. The chain links TRBV24-1 to TRBJ2-1; the TCRdb call, TRBD2, lacks DNA for checking. Per the germline V gene, CDR1 is KGHDR and CDR2 is SFDVKD. The CDR3 sequence is 17 residues long.

The genes are TRBV5-5 and TRBJ2-1. CDR1 and CDR2 from the germline V gene are SGHKS and YYEKEE (reference sequence). This CDR3 is 11 amino acids long. This CDR3 is CASSLGLEQFF.

This chain uses TRBV20-1 with TRBJ2-5; with no DNA, the TCRdb D assignment of TRBD2 cannot be verified. This CDR3 contains 14 residues. Germline values: CDR1 DFQATT, CDR2 SNEGSKA (reference sequence). The CDR3 loop is CSASRREGGETQYF.

V and J are TRBV18 and TRBJ2-1. The CDR3 totals 15 residues. Per the germline V gene, CDR1 is KGHSH and CDR2 is LQKENI. This chain's CDR3 is CASSPRQNLRNEQFF.

CDR3 in amino acids: CASSYKAVGNTIYF. This rearrangement joins TRBV6-5 to TRBJ1-3. This CDR3 has 14 amino acids. CDR1 and CDR2 from the germline V gene are MNHEY and SVGAGI.

This chain's CDR3 is CASSLGAGTGYTF. The chain links TRBV3-1 to TRBJ1-2; TCRdb outputs TRBD1, but without DNA this stays unchecked. Per the germline V gene, CDR1 is LGHDT and CDR2 is YNNKEL (reference sequence). The CDR3 is 13 amino acids.

The CDR3 sequence: CASSQPQANEKLFF. The V gene is TRBV6-1, the J gene TRBJ1-4; checking the TCRdb D call of TRBD1 is not possible without DNA. From germline, CDR1 is MNHNS and CDR2 SASEGT. This CDR3 contains 14 residues.

This chain links TRBV20-1 with TRBJ1-4; checking the TCRdb D call of TRBD1 is not possible without DNA. Germline V gene data show CDR1 as DFQATT and CDR2 as SNEGSKA (reference sequence). CDR3 length: 12 amino acids. The CDR3 sequence is CSAGGQGSKLFF.

The V call is TRBV5-1, the J call TRBJ1-5; the TRBD1 assignment by TCRdb is unverifiable without DNA. CDR1 and CDR2 (germline): SGHRS, YFSETQ. CDR3 size: 14 residues. The CDR3 protein is CASSLDRANQPQHF.

The chain recombines TRBV30 with TRBJ2-1; without DNA, the TCRdb call of TRBD2 cannot be checked. The CDR3 totals 13 residues. Germline loops: CDR1 GTSNPN, CDR2 SVGIG (reference sequence). The CDR3 here is CAWSSGPYNEQFF.